This is a list of T cell receptor beta chains from one sample in a study of human T cells and chemical hapten exposure. TCRdb reanalysed the RACE reads using MiXCR and keeps one entry per CDR3 protein. The data show roughly 75,000 distinct CDR3 sequences, with 8.6% seen just once and about 1.8% held by the top ten. The sample taken for sequencing was whole blood. These receptors were collected from a female donor in good health. Some clones in this sample may be carry-over from other donors' samples. Both conserved end residues are part of each CDR3. Fields, in order: CDR3 protein, V gene, clone size, J gene, CDR3 length. Some rows have no size entry. The others give once, few or many, or a class for an expanded clone.

CDR3 protein: CASSLRAGRSNQPQHF
V gene: TRBV27
clone size: -
J gene: TRBJ1-5
CDR3 length: 16

CDR3 protein: CSARAIGLAGSYEQYF
V gene: TRBV20-1
clone size: -
J gene: TRBJ2-7
CDR3 length: 16

CDR3 protein: CATSRARGRTNEKLFF
V gene: TRBV15
clone size: many
J gene: TRBJ1-4
CDR3 length: 16

CDR3 protein: CASRWDRALNTEAFF
V gene: TRBV2
clone size: -
J gene: TRBJ1-1
CDR3 length: 15

CDR3 protein: CAISAGFPGREQYF
V gene: TRBV10-3
clone size: many
J gene: TRBJ2-7
CDR3 length: 14

CDR3 protein: CASSPRSGDIQYF
V gene: TRBV12-3/TRBV12-4
clone size: -
J gene: TRBJ2-4
CDR3 length: 13

CDR3 protein: CASSPTYYRGELFF
V gene: TRBV4-1
clone size: few
J gene: TRBJ2-2
CDR3 length: 14

CDR3 protein: CSVMKLAGISYEQYF
V gene: TRBV29-1
clone size: -
J gene: TRBJ2-7
CDR3 length: 15

CDR3 protein: CASSQDSGGHNNEQFF
V gene: TRBV3-1
clone size: -
J gene: TRBJ2-1
CDR3 length: 16

CDR3 protein: CASSLLTGNEQFF
V gene: TRBV27
clone size: -
J gene: TRBJ2-1
CDR3 length: 13

CDR3 protein: CASSYGVSEAFF
V gene: TRBV6-2/TRBV6-3
clone size: many
J gene: TRBJ1-1
CDR3 length: 12

CDR3 protein: CASMRDRTMGAGRDKSTDTQYF
V gene: TRBV7-2
clone size: -
J gene: TRBJ2-3
CDR3 length: 22

CDR3 protein: CASSQDLSAVEKLFF
V gene: TRBV3-1
clone size: -
J gene: TRBJ1-4
CDR3 length: 15

CDR3 protein: CASSGTDRGHSEQFF
V gene: TRBV6-1
clone size: few
J gene: TRBJ2-1
CDR3 length: 15

CDR3 protein: CSARLRTSGLTDTQYF
V gene: TRBV20-1
clone size: -
J gene: TRBJ2-3
CDR3 length: 16

CDR3 protein: CASSQDGGGGGANVLTF
V gene: TRBV4-3
clone size: few
J gene: TRBJ2-6
CDR3 length: 17

CDR3 protein: CASSCTSDEKLFF
V gene: TRBV12-3/TRBV12-4
clone size: few
J gene: TRBJ1-4
CDR3 length: 13

CDR3 protein: CASSLGGSGGYTF
V gene: TRBV12-3/TRBV12-4
clone size: -
J gene: TRBJ1-2
CDR3 length: 13

CDR3 protein: CASSQYEFTGEQFF
V gene: TRBV16
clone size: few
J gene: TRBJ2-1
CDR3 length: 14

CDR3 protein: CASRGPKGAFF
V gene: TRBV28
clone size: -
J gene: TRBJ1-1
CDR3 length: 11

CDR3 protein: CATQLVGRAASMDYEQYF
V gene: TRBV7-9
clone size: many
J gene: TRBJ2-7
CDR3 length: 18

CDR3 protein: CASSLGPPGGDTF
V gene: TRBV12-3/TRBV12-4
clone size: many
J gene: TRBJ1-2
CDR3 length: 13

CDR3 protein: CASSQGNRDRDTEAFF
V gene: TRBV18
clone size: -
J gene: TRBJ1-1
CDR3 length: 16

CDR3 protein: CASSPNRMNTEAFF
V gene: TRBV18
clone size: -
J gene: TRBJ1-1
CDR3 length: 14

CDR3 protein: CSVVPTGQLNTEAFF
V gene: TRBV29-1
clone size: -
J gene: TRBJ1-1
CDR3 length: 15

CDR3 protein: CSVEGGVEQYF
V gene: TRBV29-1
clone size: -
J gene: TRBJ2-7
CDR3 length: 11

CDR3 protein: CASSQVAGTNYGYTF
V gene: TRBV4-2
clone size: many
J gene: TRBJ1-2
CDR3 length: 15

CDR3 protein: CASSQGQSNQPQHF
V gene: TRBV4-3
clone size: many
J gene: TRBJ1-5
CDR3 length: 14

CDR3 protein: CASIPAHPSGNTIYF
V gene: TRBV12-3/TRBV12-4
clone size: many
J gene: TRBJ1-3
CDR3 length: 15

CDR3 protein: CASGAGVSPLHF
V gene: TRBV2
clone size: many
J gene: TRBJ1-6
CDR3 length: 12

CDR3 protein: CSARAGEEQPQHF
V gene: TRBV20-1
clone size: many
J gene: TRBJ1-5
CDR3 length: 13

CDR3 protein: CASSNSFCLRAAGQGRSTNEKLFF
V gene: TRBV21-1
clone size: few
J gene: TRBJ1-4
CDR3 length: 24

CDR3 protein: CASSLGQVPYNEQFF
V gene: TRBV18
clone size: few
J gene: TRBJ2-1
CDR3 length: 15

CDR3 protein: CASSEYLTEQYF
V gene: TRBV25-1
clone size: many
J gene: TRBJ2-7
CDR3 length: 12

CDR3 protein: CASSPTTGGHGYTF
V gene: TRBV11-2
clone size: -
J gene: TRBJ1-2
CDR3 length: 14

CDR3 protein: CASSQDTAYNEQFF
V gene: TRBV3-1
clone size: few
J gene: TRBJ2-1
CDR3 length: 14